This T cell receptor (beta chain) comes out of a study of T-cell memory formation after mild COVID-19. Study details: Among the donors, TCR clusters were largely specific to each donor. Points from the study as a whole: Contracting CD4+ clones lay largely in CM and EM, with CD8+ ones residing in EMRA.

Germline V gene sequence: CDR1 DFQATT, CDR2 SNEGSKA (reference sequence). This CDR3 spans 13 amino acids. The ends were cut back, 6 bases at V and 0 bases at J, with 11 bases in the middle. Note on this clonotype: Antigen: not known.

TCRdb called the 5' RACE reads again in MiXCR, with one record for every CDR3 protein. The data contain 10,000 to 15,000 distinct CDR3 sequences, around 15% of them seen just once; the ten biggest clones take up around 50%. The receptor comes from a man aged 18-30 years who had mild COVID-19 (a few samples of this study predate the infection). Cell type and time point are not known. Specimen: PBMCs or a T cell subset sorted from them (not recorded which). The rearrangement uses TRBV20-1 and TRBJ1-2, with D possibly being TRBD1 (6 bases). CDR3 protein: CSARQETNYGYTF. CDR3 bases: TGCAGTGCCAGACAGGAAACTAACTATGGCTACACCTTC.